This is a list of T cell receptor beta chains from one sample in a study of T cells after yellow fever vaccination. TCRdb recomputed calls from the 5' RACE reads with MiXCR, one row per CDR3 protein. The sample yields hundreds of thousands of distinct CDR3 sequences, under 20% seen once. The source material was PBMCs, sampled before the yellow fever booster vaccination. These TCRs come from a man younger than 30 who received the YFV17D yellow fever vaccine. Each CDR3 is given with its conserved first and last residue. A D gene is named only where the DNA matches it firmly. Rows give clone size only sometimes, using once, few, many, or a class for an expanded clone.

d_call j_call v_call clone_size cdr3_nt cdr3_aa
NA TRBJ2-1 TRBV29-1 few TGCAGCGCCCATCAGGCGGCCAGTGGAGAGCAGTTCTTC CSAHQAASGEQFF
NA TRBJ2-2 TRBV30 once TGTGCCTGGAGTTTTGCAGTAACCGGGGAGCTGTTTTTT CAWSFAVTGELFF
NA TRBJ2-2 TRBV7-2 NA TGTGCCAGCAGGCATAGTGGGGGAGAGAGAACCGGGGAGCTGTTTTTT CASRHSGGERTGELFF
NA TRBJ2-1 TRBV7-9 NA TGTGCCAGCAGCTGGGGACTGGGGCTGGGGGATGAGCAGTTCTTC CASSWGLGLGDEQFF
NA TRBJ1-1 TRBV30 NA TGTGCCTGGAGTGTGGAGGTGAACACTGAAGCTTTCTTT CAWSVEVNTEAFF
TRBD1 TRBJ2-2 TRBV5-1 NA TGCGCCAGCAGTCACAGGGGGGCCGGGGAGCTGTTTTTT CASSHRGAGELFF
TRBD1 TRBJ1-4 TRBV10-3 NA TGTGCCATCAGTGAGTCGGAGACAGGGAATGAAAAACTGTTTTTT CAISESETGNEKLFF
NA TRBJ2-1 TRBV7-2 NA TGTGCCAGCAGCTTCCACCGGATCCCCTACAATGAGCAGTTCTTC CASSFHRIPYNEQFF
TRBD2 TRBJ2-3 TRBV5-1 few TGCGCCAGCGGGGGGACTAGCGGTAACACAGATACGCAGTATTTT CASGGTSGNTDTQYF
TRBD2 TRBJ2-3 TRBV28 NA TGTGCCAGTCGGGACTATTTCACAGATACGCAGTATTTT CASRDYFTDTQYF
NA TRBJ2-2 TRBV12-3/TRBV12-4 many TGTGCCGCGACCAATCGCCCCGGGGAGCTGTTTTTT CAATNRPGELFF
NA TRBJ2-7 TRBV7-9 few TGTGCCAGCACGCGGACGGGCCGGGTGCAGTACTTC CASTRTGRVQYF
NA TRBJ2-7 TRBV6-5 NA TGTGCCAGCAGTTACAGACGGCGACTGCGAGGGGTCGAGCAGTACTTC CASSYRRRLRGVEQYF
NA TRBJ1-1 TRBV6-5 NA TGTGCCAGCAGTCCTCGTTTGCGACGGGCGGCCCACACTGAAGCTTTCTTT CASSPRLRRAAHTEAFF
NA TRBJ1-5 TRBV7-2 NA TGTGCCAGCAGCTTAGATTCCGGGGGGAATCAGCCCCAGCATTTT CASSLDSGGNQPQHF
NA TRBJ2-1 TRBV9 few TGTGCCAGCAGCGTAGGGGGAACCGTATACAATGAGCAGTTCTTC CASSVGGTVYNEQFF
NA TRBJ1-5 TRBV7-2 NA TGTGCCAGCAGCCCCCCTGGGCTCAATCAGCCCCAGCATTTT CASSPPGLNQPQHF
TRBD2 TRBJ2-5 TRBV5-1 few TGCGCCAGCAGCTTGGTCGGGACTAGCTGGGAGACCCAGTACTTC CASSLVGTSWETQYF
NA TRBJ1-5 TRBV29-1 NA TGCAGCGTTGTACGGGGGGCCGGCCAGCCCCAGCATTTT CSVVRGAGQPQHF
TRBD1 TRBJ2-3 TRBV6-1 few TGTGCCAGCAGTGTTCGACAGGGGAGCACAGATACGCAGTATTTT CASSVRQGSTDTQYF
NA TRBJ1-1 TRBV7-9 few TGTGCCAGCAGCATGGTCCAGGGAGAGAACACTGAAGCTTTCTTT CASSMVQGENTEAFF
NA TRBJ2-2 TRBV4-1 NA TGCGCCAGCAGCCCAGGGGGGCAGTACCGGGAGCTGTTTTTT CASSPGGQYRELFF
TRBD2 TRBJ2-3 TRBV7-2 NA TGTGCCAGCAGCTTAGTGTGGTGGGGGGGAAGCACAGATACGCAGTATTTT CASSLVWWGGSTDTQYF
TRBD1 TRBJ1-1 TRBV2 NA TGTGCCAGCGACAGGGGTTTAACTGAAGCTTTCTTT CASDRGLTEAFF
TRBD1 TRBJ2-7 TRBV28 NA TGTGCCAGCAGCCTTCCCCGGACAGGAGGCTACGAGCAGTACTTC CASSLPRTGGYEQYF
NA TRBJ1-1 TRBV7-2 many TGTGCCAGCACCCCCGGCAGAGAAGCTTTCTTT CASTPGREAFF
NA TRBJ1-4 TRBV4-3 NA TGCGCCAGCAGCCGGGCAGAGGGGGCTAATGAAAAACTGTTTTTT CASSRAEGANEKLFF
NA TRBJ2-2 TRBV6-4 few TGTGCCAGCAGTGACCCCGACAGAAACACCGGGGAGCTGTTTTTT CASSDPDRNTGELFF
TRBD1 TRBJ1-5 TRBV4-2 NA TGTGCCAGCAGCCAAGGTCAGGGGGCCATTCAGCCCCAGCAATTT CASSQGQGAIQPQQF
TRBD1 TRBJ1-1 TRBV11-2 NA TGTGCCAGCAGCTTGCGGACAGGGAGCACTGAAGCTTTCTTT CASSLRTGSTEAFF
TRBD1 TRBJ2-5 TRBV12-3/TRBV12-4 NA TGTGCCAGCACTTGGGACAGCCAAGAGACCCAGTACTTC CASTWDSQETQYF
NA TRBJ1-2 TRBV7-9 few TGTGCCAGCAGCTATGGACTTACCCCGGATCGGAACTATGGCTACACCTTC CASSYGLTPDRNYGYTF
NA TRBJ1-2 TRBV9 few TGTGCCAGCAGCGTCGGGGGGACACAGGCTAGCTATGGCTACACCTTC CASSVGGTQASYGYTF
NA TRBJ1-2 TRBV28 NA TGTGCCAGCAGTTTATCCGGCGGAGCCGCATCATATGGCTACACCTTC CASSLSGGAASYGYTF